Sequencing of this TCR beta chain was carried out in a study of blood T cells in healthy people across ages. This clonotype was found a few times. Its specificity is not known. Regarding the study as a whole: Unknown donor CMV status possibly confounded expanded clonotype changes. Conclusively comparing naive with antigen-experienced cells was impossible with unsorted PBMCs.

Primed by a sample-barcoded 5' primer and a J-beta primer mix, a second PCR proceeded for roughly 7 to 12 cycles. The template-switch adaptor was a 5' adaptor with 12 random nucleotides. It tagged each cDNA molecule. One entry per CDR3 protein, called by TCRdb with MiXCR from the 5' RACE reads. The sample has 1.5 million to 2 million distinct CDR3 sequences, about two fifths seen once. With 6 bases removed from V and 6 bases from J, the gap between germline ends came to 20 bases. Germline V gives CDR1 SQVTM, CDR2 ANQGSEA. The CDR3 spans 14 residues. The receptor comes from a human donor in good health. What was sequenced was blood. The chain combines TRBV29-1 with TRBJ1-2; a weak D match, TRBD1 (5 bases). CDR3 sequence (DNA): TGCAGCGTGAGCCGGGGGGGGTTCGAAAATGGCTACACCTTC. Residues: CSVSRGGFENGYTF.